This TCR beta chain was obtained from a study of blood T cell repertoires in COVID-19. The CDR3 totals 15 residues. Losses at the gene ends were 1 base for V and 7 bases for J; bases not matched to a gene: 7. Germline CDR1 and CDR2: GTSNPN and SVGIG (reference sequence). Methods used by the authors: The assay estimated nucleated cells by amplifying reference gene primers. This table comes from immunoSEQ multiplex PCR, and its TCRdb copy is limited to in-frame clones, with some not included. The DNA was the basis for D and trimming; V, J and clone size are from that table. The top ten hold about 6.1% of the sample, which has around 300,000 clones, around 88% seen once.

The source of this sequence is a middle-aged woman who had recovered from COVID-19. Sequencing was performed on PBMCs or T cells enriched from blood (not recorded which). The chain combines TRBV30 with TRBJ2-2; 9 bases are shared with TRBD1. The CDR3 sequence: CAWSGLGQGGGELFF. CDR3 coding DNA: TGTGCCTGGAGTGGTCTGGGACAGGGAGGCGGGGAGCTGTTTTTT. Looking up the rest from reference TRBV30 and TRBJ2-2 gives the full variable domain: SQTIHQWPATLVQPVGSPLSLECTVEGTSNPNLYWYRQAAGRGLQLLFYSVGIGQISSEVPQNLSASRPQDRQFILSSKKLLLSDSGFYLCAWSGLGQGGGELFFGEGSRLTVL.